This T cell receptor beta chain derives from a study of regulatory T cells in long-lasting Graves disease. At the level of the study: Freshly diagnosed Graves' patients had used antithyroid drugs for under 3 months.

CDR3-region Arm-PCR and iRepertoire HTBI primers produced the TCR beta libraries. From the multiplex PCR reads, TCRdb called clonotypes with MiXCR, one entry per CDR3 protein. The sample records about 450,000 distinct CDR3 sequences, approximately 14% being singletons. Time point described: newly diagnosed GD, antithyroid drugs for less than 3 months. RNA from PBMCs was the source of the TCR library. Germline-derived CDR1 and CDR2 are MDHEN and SYDVKM. The junction had 6 bases not matched to a gene; V was cut back by 3 bases and J by 11 bases. The CDR3 is 12 residues long. This clonotype was recorded a few times. These data were also filed under a second study, of T cells in Graves' hyperthyroidism and ophthalmopathy. That paper adds: The model predicted ophthalmopathy a median around 6.5 months before onset.

This sample comprised peripheral blood mononuclear cells (PBMCs), obtained at new diagnosis, from a patient treated with antithyroid drugs. The chain links TRBV28 to TRBJ2-7, with 8 bases that match TRBD2. The origin of this receptor is a woman between 50 and 59 years old with Graves disease. The CDR3 loop is CASSFPLREEYF. The CDR3 coding sequence is TGTGCCAGCAGTTTCCCTCTGCGGGAGGAGTACTTC. The full variable domain, completed using reference TRBV28 and TRBJ2-7, is DVKVTQSSRYLVKRTGEKVFLECVQDMDHENMFWYRQDPGLGLRLIYFSYDVKMKEKGDIPEGYSVSREKKERFSLILESASTNQTSMYLCASSFPLREEYFGPGTRLTVT.